Listed below are T cell receptor beta chains from one sample, sequenced in a study of long-term antiretroviral therapy in people with HIV. Repertoires were generated with immunoSEQ multiplex PCR, while TCRdb's copy carries only in-frame clones and drops some. The sample lists several thousand clones; around four fifths were seen once. The sequencing used unsorted PBMCs, collected 0.5 years before starting antiretroviral therapy. All receptors derive from a middle-aged man with HIV. The conserved cysteine and the conserved F or W are not part of the CDR3 here.

CDR3: ASSVGAEAF; V: TRBV10-3
CDR3: ASRGTGANQPQH; V: TRBV4-1
CDR3: ASSPRVNTGELF; V: TRBV14
CDR3: SVETSNEQF; V: TRBV29-1
CDR3: ASSINLNQPQH; V: TRBV19
CDR3: ASSQAAGGNTIY; V: TRBV14
CDR3: ASSFGQNNEQF; V: TRBV5-4
CDR3: ASTGLVSTDTQY; V: TRBV27
CDR3: ASSRGRGEKLF; V: TRBV4-2
CDR3: ASSLTNYNEQF; V: TRBV4-3
CDR3: ASSIVPGQTEKLF; V: TRBV19
CDR3: ASSDSEEGNEQF; V: TRBV6-4
CDR3: ASSLRDPRGPQH; V: TRBV5-6
CDR3: ASTLAGENEQF; V: TRBV19
CDR3: ASSPPTGEGVNYGYT; V: TRBV18
CDR3: ATSAGATFEETQY; V: TRBV28
CDR3: ASSLGQANYGYT; V: TRBV6-5
CDR3: AWSVLRAQPQH; V: TRBV30
CDR3: ASSWGQGTSTDTQY; V: TRBV11-1
CDR3: ASSLLGQTSYEQY; V: TRBV5-1
CDR3: ASSLAGVDTQY; V: TRBV5-4
CDR3: ASSEIQEAGELF; V: TRBV18
CDR3: ASSISGTTDTQY; V: TRBV19
CDR3: ASSLEGGGNQPQH; V: TRBV7-9
CDR3: SVGIVDGTEAF; V: TRBV29-1
CDR3: ASSPLQGGYNEQF; V: TRBV28
CDR3: ASSYRGSYGYT; V: TRBV10-1
CDR3: ASSFSGGASKNIQY; V: TRBV7-2
CDR3: ASSLGVYGYT; V: TRBV11-2
CDR3: ASIAGQDSPLH; V: TRBV2
CDR3: ASSLSHEQY; V: TRBV28
CDR3: ASRGTGLSGQQY; V: TRBV6-5
CDR3: ASSRTGTGNYGYT; V: TRBV5-6
CDR3: ASREPHRSYEQY; V: TRBV6-1
CDR3: ATSRVVGIDYEQY; V: TRBV15
CDR3: ASANGQTFSTDTQY; V: TRBV10-2
CDR3: ASSLSGITYEQY; V: TRBV11-2
CDR3: ASSLAQGGTDTQY; V: TRBV5-1
CDR3: SVGGANGGYT; V: TRBV29-1
CDR3: ASSSRDYEQY; V: TRBV27
CDR3: AWSLQGNSPLH; V: TRBV30
CDR3: ASSTPGQGYEQY; V: TRBV19